This entry features one T cell receptor beta chain sequence. The sample belongs to a study of T-cell reconstitution after alpha-beta-depleted transplantation in children. Researchers prepared the TCRbeta library using unique molecular identifiers, the study reports. TCRdb ran MiXCR on the PCR reads and lists one entry per CDR3 protein. The data show about 980,000 distinct CDR3 sequences, roughly 29% seen once. CDR1 DFQATT and CDR2 SNEGSKA come from the germline V gene (reference sequence). The J segment lost 4 bases and the V segment lost 1 base, leaving 1 base of the junction unmatched. The CDR3 is 15 amino acids.

The sequencing used PBMCs, mostly from graft donor cells, collected 360 days after TCRalphabeta/CD19-depleted stem cell transplant. The clonotype originates from a boy younger than two who had a stem cell transplant for SCID, so the T cells may come from the graft donor. The rearrangement uses TRBV20-1 and TRBJ2-3; 14 bases are shared with TRBD2. The CDR3 DNA sequence: TGCAGTGCTAGAGGGACTAGCGGGGGGCCAGATACGCAGTATTTT. Its translation: CSARGTSGGPDTQYF.